One T cell receptor beta chain is described in this entry. This sample was taken from a study of blood T cell repertoires in COVID-19. At the level of the study: Some COVID-19 samples were acute and others convalescent; all came from the United States, Italy and Spain. In each case, the material was cDNA or gDNA derived from T cells, B-cell-depleted T cells, or PBMCs.

Participants, 18 to 89 years old, spanned 24 US areas. This CDR3 spans 16 amino acids. V lost 0 bases and J 4 bases, leaving 16 bases between the germline ends. Germline V lookup: CDR1 SGHRS, CDR2 YFSETQ. Sequencing used immunoSEQ multiplex PCR; TCRdb keeps in-frame clones, though not all of them. This table has some 150,000 clones, about 84% appearing once. V gene TRBV5-1 combines with J gene TRBJ2-5; D is uncertain. Sequenced sample: PBMCs or T cells enriched from blood (not recorded which). The TCR was taken from a woman between 18 and 29 years old who had been exposed to COVID-19. The CDR3 nucleotides read TGCGCCAGCAGCTTGGCCCTTCGAGATGCCGGAGAGACCCAGTACTTC. Amino acids: CASSLALRDAGETQYF. Combining the CDR3 with reference TRBV5-1 and TRBJ2-5 gives the whole variable domain KAGVTQTPRYLIKTRGQQVTLSCSPISGHRSVSWYQQTPGQGLQFLFEYFSETQRNKGNFPGRFSGRQFSNSRSEMNVSTLELGDSALYLCASSLALRDAGETQYFGPGTRLLVL.